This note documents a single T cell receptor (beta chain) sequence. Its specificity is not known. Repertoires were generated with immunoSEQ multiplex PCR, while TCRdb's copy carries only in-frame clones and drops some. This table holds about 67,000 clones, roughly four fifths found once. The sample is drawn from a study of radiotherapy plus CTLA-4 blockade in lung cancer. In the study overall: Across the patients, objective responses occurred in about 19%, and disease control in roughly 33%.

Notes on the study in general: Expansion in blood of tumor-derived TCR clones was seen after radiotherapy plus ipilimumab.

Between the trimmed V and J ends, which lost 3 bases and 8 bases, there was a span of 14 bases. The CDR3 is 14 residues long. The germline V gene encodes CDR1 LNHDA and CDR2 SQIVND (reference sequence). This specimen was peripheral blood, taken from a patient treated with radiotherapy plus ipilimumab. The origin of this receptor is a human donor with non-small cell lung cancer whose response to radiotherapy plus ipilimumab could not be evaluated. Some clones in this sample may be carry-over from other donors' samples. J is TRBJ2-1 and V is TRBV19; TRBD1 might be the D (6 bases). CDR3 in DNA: TGTGCCAGTAGTATGATGACAGGAATCCATGAGCAGTTCTTC. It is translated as CASSMMTGIHEQFF.